These T cell receptor beta chains were read from a single sample in a study of identical twins. TCRdb reprocessed the 5' RACE reads with MiXCR, giving one entry per CDR3 protein. The sample has 500,000 to 700,000 distinct CDR3 sequences, around 7.5% seen once. This same sample was also part of a study on yellow fever vaccine responses in identical twins.

Source material: PBMCs. These receptors all stem from a woman aged 18 to 35 in good health. The CDR3 runs from the conserved cysteine through the conserved F or W. Fields, in order: V gene, D gene, clone size, J gene, CDR3 DNA, CDR3 protein. D genes are given only for firm matches. Not every row has a clone size; where given, it reads once, few, many or a size class.

TRBV12-3/TRBV12-4	TRBD1	.	TRBJ2-5	TGTGCCAGCAGGAAGGAAAAAACAGGGGGCAGAGGGGAGACCCAGTACTTC	CASRKEKTGGRGETQYF
TRBV6-5	.	few	TRBJ1-4	TGTGCCAGCAGTTACTCGGGGGGATTTAATGAAAAACTGTTTTTT	CASSYSGGFNEKLFF
TRBV4-1	.	few	TRBJ2-1	TGCGCCAGCAGCCAAGTAACTAGCCCCGACAATGAGCAGTTCTTC	CASSQVTSPDNEQFF
TRBV20-1	.	many	TRBJ2-2	TGCAGTGCCCCGGACAGAGGGACCTCGAACACCGGGGAGCTGTTTTTT	CSAPDRGTSNTGELFF
TRBV7-9	TRBD2	few	TRBJ2-1	TGTGCCAGCAGCCTAGGCGGGGTAGCGGGAAATGAGCAGTTCTTC	CASSLGGVAGNEQFF
TRBV2	TRBD1	.	TRBJ1-5	TGTGCCAGCACGGGACAGGGAGGCAATCAGCCCCAGCATTTT	CASTGQGGNQPQHF
TRBV7-9	.	many	TRBJ2-3	TGTGCCAGCAGCTTAGAATTGGATACCACAGATACGCAGTATTTT	CASSLELDTTDTQYF
TRBV12-3/TRBV12-4	TRBD1	few	TRBJ2-3	TGTGCCAGCAGTATAAAACAGGGGGCGATCGGCACAGATACGCAGTATTTT	CASSIKQGAIGTDTQYF
TRBV5-1	TRBD1	few	TRBJ2-3	TGCGCCAGCAGCTTCGGCGGACAGGGGGCAACAGATACGCAGTATTTT	CASSFGGQGATDTQYF
TRBV3-1	TRBD1	many	TRBJ1-1	TGTGCCAGCAGTAAAGGACAGGGACCGAACGCTGAAGCTTTCTTT	CASSKGQGPNAEAFF
TRBV14	.	.	TRBJ2-5	TGTGCCAGCAGCCAAGAAGCGCCACGGGAGACCCAGTACTTC	CASSQEAPRETQYF
TRBV6-1	.	few	TRBJ2-2	TGTGCCAGCGGATCATTCAAAACCGGGGAGCTGTTTTTT	CASGSFKTGELFF
TRBV28	TRBD1	few	TRBJ2-1	TGTGCCAGCAGTTGGACAGGGCGAGTCTCTGAGCAGTTCTTC	CASSWTGRVSEQFF
TRBV5-6	.	few	TRBJ2-2	TGTGCCAGCAGTTACAACAGGGTCACCGGGGAGCTGTTTTTT	CASSYNRVTGELFF
TRBV7-6	TRBD2	.	TRBJ2-5	TGTGCCAGCAGCTTAGGCCCCGGCGAGCGGGAGCGTGAGACCCAGTACTTC	CASSLGPGERERETQYF
TRBV12-3/TRBV12-4	TRBD1	.	TRBJ2-1	TGTGCCAGCAGTTTACCCGGGACAGGAAAAGAAAAGTACTCCTACAATGAGCAGTTCTTC	CASSLPGTGKEKYSYNEQFF
TRBV4-2	.	many	TRBJ1-2	TGTGCCAGCAGCCAAGAGGGTAGGGCAGATCCACCTTATGGCTACACCTTC	CASSQEGRADPPYGYTF
TRBV21-1	.	.	TRBJ2-7	TGTGCCAGCAGCTCCCGTTGGGGACAGCCCCCTTTCGAGCAGTACTTC	CASSSRWGQPPFEQYF
TRBV5-1	.	.	TRBJ1-2	TGCGCCAGCAGCATCGTACAGCTCTATGGCTACACCTTC	CASSIVQLYGYTF
TRBV20-1	TRBD2	many	TRBJ2-5	TGCAGTGCTAGACACCTAGCGGGGGGGGACCAAGAGACCCAGTACTTC	CSARHLAGGDQETQYF
TRBV11-2	.	few	TRBJ2-3	TGTGCCAGCAATTTAGGGGGAGGCGCGGCAGATACGCAGTATTTT	CASNLGGGAADTQYF
TRBV7-9	.	.	TRBJ2-2	TGTGCCAGCAGCTTCGCTCCCCCGAACACCGGGGAGCTGTTTTTT	CASSFAPPNTGELFF
TRBV6-5	TRBD2	.	TRBJ2-1	TGTGCCAGCAGTTTGCGGAGCGGGAGAGGCAATGAGCAGTTCTTC	CASSLRSGRGNEQFF
TRBV20-1	TRBD2	few	TRBJ2-7	TGCAGTGCTCCGCGGGCGGGAGGGCCCAACGAGCAGTACTTC	CSAPRAGGPNEQYF
TRBV21-1	.	few	TRBJ1-6	TGTGCCAGCAGCGACCACACAGGGGTATTCTCACCCCTCCACTTT	CASSDHTGVFSPLHF